This is a list of T cell receptor beta chains from one sample in a study of T cell responses to AZD1222 COVID-19 vaccine. Libraries were prepared by immunoSEQ multiplex PCR; TCRdb keeps only in-frame clonotypes and omits some of them. Seen here are over 100,000 clones, approximately 88% observed once, and the top ten hold 6.3%. The sample consisted of peripheral blood, taken on day 0 of AZD1222 vaccination. These receptors originate from an adult in good health. The CDR3 runs from the conserved cysteine through the conserved F or W. The D gene is left open where the match is weak. Not every row has a clone size; where given, it reads once, few, many or a size class.

j_gene,abundance,v_gene,d_gene,CDR3nt,CDR3aa
TRBJ1-2,.,TRBV6-5,.,TGTGCCAGCAGTTCCGTTGATTACCCTGGCTACACCTTC,CASSSVDYPGYTF
TRBJ1-1,.,TRBV6-2/TRBV6-3,.,TGTGCCAGCAGTTACAATGGGTACACTGAAGCTTTCTTT,CASSYNGYTEAFF
TRBJ1-1,.,TRBV19,TRBD1,TGTGCCAGTAGTGGGGCCGGGACAGTGGATTACACTGAAGCTTTCTTT,CASSGAGTVDYTEAFF
TRBJ2-7,.,TRBV9,TRBD2,TGTGCCAGCAGCCCGGACCCGCGGGGGAGCGAGCAGTACTTC,CASSPDPRGSEQYF
TRBJ2-7,.,TRBV5-4,.,TGTGCCAGCAGTCCCTTTCTAAACCCCCTACCGAAAGAGCAGTACTTC,CASSPFLNPLPKEQYF
TRBJ1-1,once,TRBV2,.,TGTGCCAGCAGTGGGGACTTGAACACTGAAGCTTTCTTT,CASSGDLNTEAFF
TRBJ2-1,.,TRBV7-2,.,TGTGCCAGCAGCAGGGACTCGCGGAATGAGCAGTTCTTC,CASSRDSRNEQFF
TRBJ1-5,few,TRBV6-6,.,TGTGCCAGCAGTCCTTGGGGACAGCCCCAGCATTTT,CASSPWGQPQHF
TRBJ1-5,once,TRBV7-8,.,TGTGCCAGCAGCCCCGAAGTGGGACAGCCCCAGCATTTT,CASSPEVGQPQHF
TRBJ1-4,.,TRBV2,.,TGTGCCAGCAAAGACAGTGCAACTAATGAAAAACTGTTTTTT,CASKDSATNEKLFF
TRBJ2-7,.,TRBV7-8,.,TGTGCCAGCAGCTCCTCCCAGTGGTTGGCAAGCCGGTACGAGCAGTACTTC,CASSSSQWLASRYEQYF
TRBJ2-5,.,TRBV15,TRBD2,TGTGCCACCAGCAGAGGCGGGGGGCAAGAGACCCAGTACTTC,CATSRGGGQETQYF
TRBJ1-6,.,TRBV10-3,.,TGTGCCATCCAAACCTCCTATAATTCACCCCTCCACTTT,CAIQTSYNSPLHF
TRBJ1-3,.,TRBV18,.,TGTGCCAGCTCACCATCAGGGGTGAGAAACACCATATATTTT,CASSPSGVRNTIYF
TRBJ2-3,.,TRBV30,.,TGTGCCTGGAGTTGGGGGGGCACAGATACGCAGTATTTT,CAWSWGGTDTQYF
TRBJ1-2,.,TRBV29-1,.,TGCAGCGTTGAAGGTTTTTCCCAGAAAACCTATGGCTACACCTTC,CSVEGFSQKTYGYTF
TRBJ2-2,.,TRBV7-9,TRBD2,TGTGCCAGCAGCTTGGGGACTAGCGGGAACACCGGGGAGCTGTTTTTT,CASSLGTSGNTGELFF
TRBJ1-1,.,TRBV20-1,.,TGCAGTGCTTCGGCGAACACTGAAGCTTTCTTT,CSASANTEAFF
TRBJ2-2,.,TRBV18,.,TGTGCCAGCTCACAAAAAACAGGGAACACCGGGGAGCTGTTTTTT,CASSQKTGNTGELFF
TRBJ2-5,.,TRBV6-5,TRBD1,TGTGCCAGCAGCTCGACAGGGATAGAGACCCAGTACTTC,CASSSTGIETQYF
TRBJ1-1,.,TRBV3-1/TRBV3-2,.,TGTGCCAGCAGCCAAGAACACACTGAAGCTTTCTTT,CASSQEHTEAFF
TRBJ1-2,.,TRBV7-8,TRBD1,TGTGCCAGCAGCCGGACAGGGGTTCCTTACGGCTACACCTTC,CASSRTGVPYGYTF
TRBJ1-4,.,TRBV5-8,.,TGTGCCAGCAGCCACTTCGGGGGGCCCTCAGTTAATGAAAAACTGTTTTTT,CASSHFGGPSVNEKLFF
TRBJ2-2,.,TRBV2,.,TGTGCCAGCAATTCGGATCGCGGCACCGGGGAGCTGTTTTTT,CASNSDRGTGELFF